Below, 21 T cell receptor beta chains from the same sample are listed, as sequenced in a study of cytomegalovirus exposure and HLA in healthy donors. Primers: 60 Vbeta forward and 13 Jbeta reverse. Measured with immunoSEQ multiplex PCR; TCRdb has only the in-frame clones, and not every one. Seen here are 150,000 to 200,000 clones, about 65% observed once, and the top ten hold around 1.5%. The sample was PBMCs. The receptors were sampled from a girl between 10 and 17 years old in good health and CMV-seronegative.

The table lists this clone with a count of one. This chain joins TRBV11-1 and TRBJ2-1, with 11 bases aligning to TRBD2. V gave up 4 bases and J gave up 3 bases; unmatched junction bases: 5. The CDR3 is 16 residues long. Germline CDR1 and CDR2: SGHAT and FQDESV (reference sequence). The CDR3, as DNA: TGTGCCAGCAGCTCAACCCTAGCGGGGGGCTACAATGAGCAGTTCTTC. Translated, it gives CASSSTLAGGYNEQFF. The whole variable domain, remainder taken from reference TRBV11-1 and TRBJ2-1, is EAEVAQSPRYKITEKSQAVAFWCDPISGHATLYWYRQILGQGPELLVQFQDESVVDDSQLPKDRFSAERLKGVDSTLKIQPAELGDSAMYLCASSSTLAGGYNEQFFGPGTRLTVL.

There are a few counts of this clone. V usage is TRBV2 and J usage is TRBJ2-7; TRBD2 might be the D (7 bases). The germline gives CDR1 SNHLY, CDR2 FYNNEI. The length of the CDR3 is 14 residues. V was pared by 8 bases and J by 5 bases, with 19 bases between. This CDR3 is CASSPSGGAHEQYF. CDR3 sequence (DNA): TGTGCCAGCTCCCCAAGTGGGGGGGCCCACGAGCAGTACTTC.

CDR3 in DNA: TGTGCCAGCAGCTTGGGGGCAGATAGAAGTGAAAAACTGTTTTTT. This translates into CASSLGADRSEKLFF. The V and J genes are TRBV5-5 and TRBJ1-4; D call uncertain. There are 15 residues in the CDR3. The germline gives CDR1 SGHKS, CDR2 YYEKEE (reference sequence). V was trimmed by 0 bases and J by 7 bases, leaving 13 bases between them.

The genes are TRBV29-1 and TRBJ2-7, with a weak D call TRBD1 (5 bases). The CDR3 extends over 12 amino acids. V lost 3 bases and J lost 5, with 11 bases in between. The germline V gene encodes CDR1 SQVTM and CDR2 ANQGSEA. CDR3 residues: CSVDLGVDEQYF. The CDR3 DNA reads TGCAGCGTTGATTTAGGGGTGGACGAGCAGTACTTC.

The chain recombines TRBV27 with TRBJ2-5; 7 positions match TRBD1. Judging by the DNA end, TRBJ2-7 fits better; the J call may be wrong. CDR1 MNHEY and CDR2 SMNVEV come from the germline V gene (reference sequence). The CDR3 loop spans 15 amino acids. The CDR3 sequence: CASSYRGPSSYEQYF. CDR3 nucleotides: TGTGCCAGCAGTTACAGGGGCCCCAGCTCCTACGAGCAGTACTTC.

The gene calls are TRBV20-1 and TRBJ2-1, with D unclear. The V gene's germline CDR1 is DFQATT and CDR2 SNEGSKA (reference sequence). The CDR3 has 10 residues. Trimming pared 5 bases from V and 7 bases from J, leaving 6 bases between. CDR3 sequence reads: CSALKNEQFF. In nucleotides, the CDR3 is TGCAGTGCTCTTAAAAATGAGCAGTTCTTC.

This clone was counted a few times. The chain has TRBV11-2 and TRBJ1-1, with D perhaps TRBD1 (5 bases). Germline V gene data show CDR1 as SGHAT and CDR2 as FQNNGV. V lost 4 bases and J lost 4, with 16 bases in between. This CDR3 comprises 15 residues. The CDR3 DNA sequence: TGTGCCAGCAGCTGGGCTGGGGGGATCGGCACTGAAGCTTTCTTT. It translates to CASSWAGGIGTEAFF.

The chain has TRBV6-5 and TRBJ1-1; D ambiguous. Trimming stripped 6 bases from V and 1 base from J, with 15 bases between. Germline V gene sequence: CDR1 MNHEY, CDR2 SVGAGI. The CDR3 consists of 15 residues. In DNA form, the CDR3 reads TGTGCCAGCAGCTCGACACCGACGGAGAACACTGAAGCTTTCTTT. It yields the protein CASSSTPTENTEAFF.

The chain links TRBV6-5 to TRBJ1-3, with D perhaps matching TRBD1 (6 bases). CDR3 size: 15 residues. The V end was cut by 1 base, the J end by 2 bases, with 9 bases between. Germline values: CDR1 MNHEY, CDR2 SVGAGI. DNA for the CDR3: TGTGCCAGCAGTTACTTGTCAGGGGCTGGAAACACCATATATTTT. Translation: CASSYLSGAGNTIYF.

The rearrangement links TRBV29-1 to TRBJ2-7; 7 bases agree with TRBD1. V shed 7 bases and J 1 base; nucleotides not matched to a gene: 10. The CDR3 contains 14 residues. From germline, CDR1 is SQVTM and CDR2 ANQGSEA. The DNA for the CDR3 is TGCAGCGGCCCGACAGGGCGTCATTCCTACGAGCAGTACTTC. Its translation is CSGPTGRHSYEQYF.

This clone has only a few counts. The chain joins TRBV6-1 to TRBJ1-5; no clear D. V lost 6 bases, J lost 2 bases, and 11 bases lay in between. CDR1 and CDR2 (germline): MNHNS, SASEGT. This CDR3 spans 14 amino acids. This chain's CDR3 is CASRPRGGNQPQHF. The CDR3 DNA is TGTGCCAGCAGGCCGCGGGGTGGCAATCAGCCCCAGCATTTT.

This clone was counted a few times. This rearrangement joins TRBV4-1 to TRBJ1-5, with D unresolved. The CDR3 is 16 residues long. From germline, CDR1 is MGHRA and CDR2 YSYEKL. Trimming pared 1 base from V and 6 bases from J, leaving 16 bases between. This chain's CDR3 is CASSQAPGGRGQPQHF. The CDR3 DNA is TGCGCCAGCAGCCAAGCACCGGGAGGGAGAGGTCAGCCCCAGCATTTT.

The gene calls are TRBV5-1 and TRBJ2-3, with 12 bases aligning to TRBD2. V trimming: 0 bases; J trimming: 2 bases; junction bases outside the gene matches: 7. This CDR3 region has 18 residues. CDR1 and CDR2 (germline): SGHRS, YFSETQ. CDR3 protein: CASSLVLAGGPDTDTQYF. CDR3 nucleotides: TGCGCCAGCAGCTTGGTTCTAGCGGGGGGGCCTGACACAGATACGCAGTATTTT.

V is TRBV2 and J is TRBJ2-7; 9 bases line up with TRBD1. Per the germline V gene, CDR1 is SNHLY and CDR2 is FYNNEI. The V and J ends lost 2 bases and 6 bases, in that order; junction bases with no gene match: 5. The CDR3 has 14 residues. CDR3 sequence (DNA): TGTGCCAGCAGTGAACCTGGGACAGGGACCGAGCAGTACTTC. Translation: CASSEPGTGTEQYF.

The CDR3 DNA sequence: TGTGCCATCAGTCCTGAGACAGGGGTGAATGAAAAACTGTTTTTT. Translation gives CAISPETGVNEKLFF. The chain recombines TRBV10-3 with TRBJ1-4, with 8 bases identical to TRBD1. V lost 5 bases to trimming and J lost 5 bases; unmatched junction nucleotides: 7. This CDR3 contains 15 residues. The germline V gene encodes CDR1 ENHRY and CDR2 SYGVKD.

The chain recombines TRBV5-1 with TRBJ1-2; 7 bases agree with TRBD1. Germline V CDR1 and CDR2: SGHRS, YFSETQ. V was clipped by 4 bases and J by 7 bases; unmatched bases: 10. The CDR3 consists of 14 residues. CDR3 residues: CASSEQDRELGYTF. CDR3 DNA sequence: TGCGCCAGCAGCGAACAAGACAGGGAGCTTGGCTACACCTTC.

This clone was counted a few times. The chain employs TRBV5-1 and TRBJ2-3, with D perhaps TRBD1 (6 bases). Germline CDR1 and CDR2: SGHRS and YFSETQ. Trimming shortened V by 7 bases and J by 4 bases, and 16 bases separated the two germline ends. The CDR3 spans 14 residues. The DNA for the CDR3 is TGCGCCAGCCGCATTCAGGGGTCATCAGATACGCAGTATTTT. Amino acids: CASRIQGSSDTQYF. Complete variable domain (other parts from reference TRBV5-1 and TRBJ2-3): KAGVTQTPRYLIKTRGQQVTLSCSPISGHRSVSWYQQTPGQGLQFLFEYFSETQRNKGNFPGRFSGRQFSNSRSEMNVSTLELGDSALYLCASRIQGSSDTQYFGPGTRLTVL.

The CDR3 bases are TGTGCCAGCAGCTCAAGCTCTAGCGGGGAAGAGACCCAGTACTTC. It translates to CASSSSSSGEETQYF. The chain has TRBV7-9 and TRBJ2-5, with 9 bases lining up with TRBD2. J gave up 3 bases and V 4 bases, and 6 bases lay outside the gene matches. There are 15 residues in the CDR3. The germline V gene has CDR1 SEHNR and CDR2 FQNEAQ (reference sequence).

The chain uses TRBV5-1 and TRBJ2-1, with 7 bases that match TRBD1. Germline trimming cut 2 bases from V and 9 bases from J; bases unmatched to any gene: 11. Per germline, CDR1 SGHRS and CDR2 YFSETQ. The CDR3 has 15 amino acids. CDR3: CASSFDLLGGVEQFF. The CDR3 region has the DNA TGCGCCAGCAGCTTCGATTTACTAGGGGGCGTTGAGCAGTTCTTC.

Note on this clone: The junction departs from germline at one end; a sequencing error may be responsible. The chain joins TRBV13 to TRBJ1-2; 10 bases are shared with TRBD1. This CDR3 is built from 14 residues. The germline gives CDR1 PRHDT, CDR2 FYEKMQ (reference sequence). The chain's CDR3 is CASSQGQGNYGYIF. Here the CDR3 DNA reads TGTGCCAGCAGCCAGGGACAGGGGAACTATGGCTACATCTTC.

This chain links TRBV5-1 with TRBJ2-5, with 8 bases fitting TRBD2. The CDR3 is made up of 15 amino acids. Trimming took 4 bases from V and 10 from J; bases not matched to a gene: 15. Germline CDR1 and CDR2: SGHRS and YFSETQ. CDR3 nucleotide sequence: TGCGCCAGCAGCCCATTACAGGACTCGGCGGGGGGCCAGTACTTC. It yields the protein CASSPLQDSAGGQYF.